The entry that follows covers one T cell receptor (beta chain) sequence. These data are taken from a study of blood T cell repertoires in COVID-19. Per the study methods: Counts of nucleated cells, estimated from reference gene primer amplification, were obtained. Using immunoSEQ multiplex PCR, the repertoire was profiled, and TCRdb retains in-frame clones only, with some absent. Clone size and V and J calls were adopted from that table, with D and trimming inferred from the DNA. The sample lists fewer than 200,000 clones; about 86% were seen once. Looked up from germline, CDR1 is LNHDA and CDR2 is SQIVND (reference sequence). J was trimmed by 4 bases and V by 6 bases; bases with no gene match: 7. This CDR3 has 15 amino acids.

This chain connects TRBV19 to TRBJ2-1; 9 bases line up with TRBD2. This sequence was found in a man aged 50-60 years who had recovered from COVID-19. Source material: PBMCs or T cells enriched from blood (not recorded which). CDR3 sequence (DNA): TGTGCCAGTAGAATTAGTACTAGCGGGTACAATGAGCAGTTCTTC. This gives the protein CASRISTSGYNEQFF.